This TCR beta chain was identified during a study of cytomegalovirus exposure and HLA in healthy donors. Study observations and caveats: It was likely that a cluster of highly shared sequence variants was a sequencing artifact.

The PCR was carried out with 60 Vbeta primers and 13 Jbeta primers. Method: immunoSEQ multiplex PCR; TCRdb's copy keeps in-frame clones and lacks some. The sample lists hundreds of thousands of clones, roughly 90% occurring once. The V segment lost 3 bases and the J segment 1 base; nucleotides outside the gene matches: 3. The CDR3 spans 14 residues. Germline CDR1 SGHRS, CDR2 YFSETQ. This clone was seen a single time. The antigen is undetermined. Other DNA sequences in this sample translate to the same CDR3. The clonotype was recovered from a woman in her late teens or twenties in good health and CMV-seronegative. The sequencing input was PBMCs. The V and J genes are TRBV5-1 and TRBJ2-5; 7 nucleotides match TRBD1. The CDR3 here is CASSSQGIQETQYF. The CDR3 DNA reads TGCGCCAGCAGCTCACAGGGGATCCAAGAGACCCAGTACTTC.